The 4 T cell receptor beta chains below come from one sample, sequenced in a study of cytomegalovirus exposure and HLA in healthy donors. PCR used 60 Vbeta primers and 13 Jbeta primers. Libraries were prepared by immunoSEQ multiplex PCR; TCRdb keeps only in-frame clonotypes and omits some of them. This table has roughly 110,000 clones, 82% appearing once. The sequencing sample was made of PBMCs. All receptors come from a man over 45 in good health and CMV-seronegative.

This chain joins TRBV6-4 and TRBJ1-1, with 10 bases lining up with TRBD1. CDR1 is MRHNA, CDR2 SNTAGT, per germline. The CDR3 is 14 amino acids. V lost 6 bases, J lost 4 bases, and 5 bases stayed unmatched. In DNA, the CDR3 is TGTGCCAGCAGCAGGGACAGGGGTAGCACTGAAGCTTTCTTT. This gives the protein CASSRDRGSTEAFF.

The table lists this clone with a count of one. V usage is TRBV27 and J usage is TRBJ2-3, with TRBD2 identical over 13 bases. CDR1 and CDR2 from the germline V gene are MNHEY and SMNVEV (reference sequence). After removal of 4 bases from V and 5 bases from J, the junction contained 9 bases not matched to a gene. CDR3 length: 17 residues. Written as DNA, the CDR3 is TGTGCCAGCAGTTCCCCGGGACTAGCGGGGACGAGAGATACGCAGTATTTT. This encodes CASSSPGLAGTRDTQYF.

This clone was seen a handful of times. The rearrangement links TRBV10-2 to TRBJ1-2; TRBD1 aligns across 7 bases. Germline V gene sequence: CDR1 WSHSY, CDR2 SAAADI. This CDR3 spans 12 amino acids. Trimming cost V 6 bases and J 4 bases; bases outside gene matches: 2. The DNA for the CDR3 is TGCGCCAGCAGCCGGGACAGCTATGGCTACACCTTC. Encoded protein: CASSRDSYGYTF.

The CDR3 DNA sequence: TGTGCCAGCAGTTACGGCACAGGGAGAGAGACCCAGTACTTC. Translated: CASSYGTGRETQYF. The gene calls are TRBV6-6 and TRBJ2-5; D possibly corresponds to TRBD1 (6 bases). The V and J ends lost 2 bases and 4 bases respectively, with 11 bases between them. Germline V gives CDR1 MNHNY, CDR2 SVGAGI (reference sequence). The CDR3 has 14 residues.